The sequence of this T cell receptor (beta chain) was determined in a study of blood T cell repertoires in COVID-19. The length of the CDR3 is 17 residues. The ends were cut back, 0 bases at V and 1 base at J, with 16 bases in the middle. Germline V gene lookup returns CDR1 SGDLS and CDR2 YYNGEE. Profiled with immunoSEQ multiplex PCR; TCRdb holds only in-frame clones, not every one. The table records approximately 150,000 clones, 80% to 90% of them present only once. The sample was peripheral blood. The sequence derives from a man between 18 and 29 years old with COVID-19, enrolled during active disease. This chain links TRBV9 with TRBJ1-1; D is uncertain. The CDR3 loop reads CASSVGIVGRTNTEAFF. The CDR3 region has the DNA TGTGCCAGCAGCGTAGGGATTGTGGGGAGGACGAACACTGAAGCTTTCTTT. Complete variable domain (other parts from reference TRBV9 and TRBJ1-1): DSGVTQTPKHLITATGQRVTLRCSPRSGDLSVYWYQQSLDQGLQFLIQYYNGEERAKGNILERFSAQQFPDLHSELNLSSLELGDSALYFCASSVGIVGRTNTEAFFGQGTRLTVV.